The rows below give T cell receptor beta chains drawn from one sample of a study of blood T cells in healthy people across ages. TCRdb ran MiXCR on the 5' RACE reads and lists one entry per CDR3 protein. The sample has 650,000 to 1,000,000 distinct CDR3 sequences; about 36% are singletons. Material: blood. These receptors all come from a young man in good health. Both conserved end residues are part of each CDR3. A D gene is named only where the DNA matches it firmly. Only part of the rows carry a size: once, few, many, or a class if the clone is expanded.

V gene	D gene	J gene	clone size	CDR3 DNA	CDR3 protein
TRBV28	NA	TRBJ1-1	NA	TGTGCCAGCAGCTTGGGGGGAAACGCGGTTGGCACTGAAGCTTTCTTT	CASSLGGNAVGTEAFF
TRBV12-3/TRBV12-4	NA	TRBJ1-1	few	TGTGCCAGCAGTTGTCACGGGGGGGCCAACACTGAAGCTTTCTTT	CASSCHGGANTEAFF
TRBV27	TRBD1	TRBJ2-1	NA	TGTGCCAGCAGTTTCGGACAGGGGGCACACAATGAGCAGTTCTTC	CASSFGQGAHNEQFF
TRBV5-1	NA	TRBJ1-1	NA	TGCGCCAGCAGCCTTATGGGTGAGGGGAACACTGAAGCTTTCTTT	CASSLMGEGNTEAFF
TRBV6-2/TRBV6-3	NA	TRBJ1-5	NA	TGTGCCAGCAGCCGCCGTCTTGAAAATCAGCCCCAGCATTTT	CASSRRLENQPQHF
TRBV5-6	TRBD2	TRBJ2-2	NA	TGTGCCAGCAGCTTGCGCGGGCGGGGGGCGACCGGGGAGCTGTTTTTT	CASSLRGRGATGELFF
TRBV4-2	TRBD2	TRBJ2-5	NA	TGTGCCAGCAGCCCTACTAGCGGGGGAGCCTCGGAGACCCAGTACTTC	CASSPTSGGASETQYF
TRBV6-5	NA	TRBJ1-2	few	TGTGCCAGCAGGGGAGGTGGATATGGCTACACCTTC	CASRGGGYGYTF
TRBV11-2	NA	TRBJ2-4	NA	TGTGCCAGCAGCTTAGTATGGGGGGACATCCTAGCCAAAAACATTCAGTACTTC	CASSLVWGDILAKNIQYF
TRBV4-2	NA	TRBJ1-4	many	TGTGCCAGCAGCCAAGAGAGGTCAGGGAGGAATGAAAAACTGTTTTTT	CASSQERSGRNEKLFF
TRBV5-1	TRBD1	TRBJ2-3	few	TGCGCCAGCAGGGACAGGGCGCGCACAGATACGCAGTATTTT	CASRDRARTDTQYF
TRBV2	NA	TRBJ1-1	once	TGTGCCAGCACCAAACAGGACATGAACACTGAAGCTTTCTTT	CASTKQDMNTEAFF
TRBV5-1	NA	TRBJ2-5	NA	TGCGCCAGCAGCTCTGCAGGACACCAAGAGACCCAGTACTTC	CASSSAGHQETQYF
TRBV19	TRBD2	TRBJ2-2	few	TGTGCCAGTAGTTTCGGACTAGCGGTCTCCTCGGGGGAGCTGTTTTTT	CASSFGLAVSSGELFF
TRBV2	TRBD1	TRBJ1-5	few	TGTGCCAGCAACGGACAGGGCAATCAGCCCCAGCATTTT	CASNGQGNQPQHF
TRBV29-1	NA	TRBJ1-2	NA	TGCAGCGCTGCAATTAGGACTTCCGGCTACACCTTC	CSAAIRTSGYTF
TRBV20-1	TRBD2	TRBJ2-1	many	TGCAGTGTTCCGAGCGGGGGGGCATCGTACAATGAGCAGTTCTTC	CSVPSGGASYNEQFF
TRBV9	TRBD2	TRBJ2-3	NA	TGTGCCAGCAGCGTAGCGAAGCGGGGGATGGATCCAGATACGCAGTATTTT	CASSVAKRGMDPDTQYF
TRBV30	NA	TRBJ1-5	NA	TGTGCCTGGAGTCCGGCGGATGCTAGCAATCAGCCCCAGCATTTT	CAWSPADASNQPQHF
TRBV5-1	TRBD2	TRBJ2-1	NA	TGCGCCAGCAGCTACGGGACTAGCGGGAGGGCCAGGGGAAATGAGCAGTTCTTC	CASSYGTSGRARGNEQFF
TRBV5-5	TRBD1	TRBJ1-2	few	TGTGCCAGCAGCTTGGCTCCGGGACAGACAGCTAACTATGGCTACACCTTC	CASSLAPGQTANYGYTF
TRBV29-1	NA	TRBJ2-4	many	TGCAGCGTTTACTGGGTGGGCATTCAGTACTTC	CSVYWVGIQYF
TRBV12-3/TRBV12-4	NA	TRBJ1-5	few	TGTGCCAGCAGCGCTGGGGGCCCTAATCAGCCCCAGCATTTT	CASSAGGPNQPQHF
TRBV4-2	NA	TRBJ2-7	NA	TGTGCCAGCAGCCAAGATTTGCGCCCCCGCTCCTACAATGAGCAGTACTTC	CASSQDLRPRSYNEQYF
TRBV18	TRBD1	TRBJ2-7	NA	TGTGCCAGCTCACCACAGGGACAGAGCTCCTACGAGCAGTACTTC	CASSPQGQSSYEQYF
TRBV12-3/TRBV12-4	NA	TRBJ2-3	many	TGTGCCAGCAGTCCCGCACTAGCAGGCAATACGCAGTATTTT	CASSPALAGNTQYF
TRBV7-2	NA	TRBJ2-5	NA	TGTGCCAGCAGCTTGTCGGGGTTGGGGCTTTACAATGAGCAGTACTTC	CASSLSGLGLYNEQYF
TRBV2	NA	TRBJ2-7	NA	TGTGCCAGCAGTAACCCGGGACGGGGTTACGAGCAGTACTTC	CASSNPGRGYEQYF
TRBV27	NA	TRBJ2-7	NA	TGTGCCAGCAGTCTCCGACAGGCCCTAACCTACGAGCAGTACTTC	CASSLRQALTYEQYF
TRBV7-9	NA	TRBJ1-1	NA	TGTGCCAGCAGCTTATCGCCCACTTCTGAAGCTTTCTTT	CASSLSPTSEAFF
TRBV9	NA	TRBJ1-1	NA	TGTGCCAGCAGCGTAGTACCAGCTGACAACACTGAAGCTTTCTTT	CASSVVPADNTEAFF
TRBV20-1	NA	TRBJ1-6	NA	TGCAGTGCTAGAGTGGGCAGGGCCAGGGCCCAATTGAATTCACCCCTCCACTTT	CSARVGRARAQLNSPLHF
TRBV20-1	NA	TRBJ2-7	NA	TGCAGTACTAGAGATGGTGCGGTTGTGAGGTCCTACGAGCAGTACTTC	CSTRDGAVVRSYEQYF
TRBV4-2	NA	TRBJ2-3	many	TGTGCCAGCAGCCAAGACCTAGCGAAAGATACGCAGTATTTT	CASSQDLAKDTQYF
TRBV9	TRBD2	TRBJ2-1	few	TGTGCCAGCAGCGTAGATGGGACTAGCGGAGACAATGAGCAGTTCTTC	CASSVDGTSGDNEQFF
TRBV4-1	NA	TRBJ1-2	NA	TGCGCCAGCAGCCAAGTCTCGAGCAGGGTCGGCTACACCTTC	CASSQVSSRVGYTF
TRBV29-1	NA	TRBJ2-2	NA	TGCAGCGTCGGGACCGGTAGGGACACCGGGGAGCTGTTTTTT	CSVGTGRDTGELFF
TRBV4-3	TRBD1	TRBJ1-2	NA	TGCGCCAGCAGCCAAGATCCCGGGGACAGGGCTACTGGCTACACCTTC	CASSQDPGDRATGYTF
TRBV18	NA	TRBJ1-6	NA	TGTGCCAGCTCACCACTGACAAACCGGAGCTCCTATAATTCACCCCTCCACTTT	CASSPLTNRSSYNSPLHF
TRBV7-9	TRBD1	TRBJ2-1	few	TGTGCCAGCTTGAAGGACAGGGATTGGGATGAGCAGTTCTTC	CASLKDRDWDEQFF
TRBV3-1	TRBD2	TRBJ2-7	NA	TGTGCCAGCAGCCAAGTCTCTTTACTAGCGGGGACCAATGAGCAGTACTTC	CASSQVSLLAGTNEQYF
TRBV29-1	NA	TRBJ2-5	NA	TGCAGCGTTGAAGAAGGGTACGGGGAGACCCAGTACTTC	CSVEEGYGETQYF
TRBV9	TRBD1	TRBJ1-1	NA	TGTGCCAGCAGCCCCGGGGACAGGGGGATTAACACTGAAGCTTTCTTT	CASSPGDRGINTEAFF
TRBV10-3	NA	TRBJ1-5	NA	TGTGCCATCAGTGACATTCGGACAGATAGCAATCAGCCCCAGCATTTT	CAISDIRTDSNQPQHF
TRBV20-1	TRBD1	TRBJ1-2	many	TGCAGTGCTAGAATGGGACAGAACTATGGCTACACCTTC	CSARMGQNYGYTF
TRBV6-6	NA	TRBJ2-7	once	TGTGCCAGCAGCGACCGGGCAGACCTCTCCTACGAGCAGTACTTC	CASSDRADLSYEQYF
TRBV4-1	NA	TRBJ2-3	NA	TGCGCCAGCAGCCCAGCTTGGGGGGATACAGATACGCAGTATTTT	CASSPAWGDTDTQYF
TRBV27	NA	TRBJ2-2	NA	TGTGCCAGCAGAGGGGAGGTCCACGCCGGGGAGCTGTTTTTT	CASRGEVHAGELFF
TRBV7-3	NA	TRBJ1-5	NA	TGTGCCAGCAGCGTAACAATCAGTCAGCCCCAGCATTTT	CASSVTISQPQHF
TRBV6-2/TRBV6-3	TRBD1	TRBJ1-5	NA	TGTGCTAGCAGCCTTAGGGGGCCTCGGCCCCAGCATTTT	CASSLRGPRPQHF
TRBV7-8	NA	TRBJ2-3	NA	TGTGCCAGCAGCTCGGAACCTGGCACAGATACGCAGTATTTT	CASSSEPGTDTQYF
TRBV2	TRBD2	TRBJ2-7	NA	TGTGCCAGCAGTGAACAGCGGGGGGGCTACAATGAGCAGTACTTC	CASSEQRGGYNEQYF